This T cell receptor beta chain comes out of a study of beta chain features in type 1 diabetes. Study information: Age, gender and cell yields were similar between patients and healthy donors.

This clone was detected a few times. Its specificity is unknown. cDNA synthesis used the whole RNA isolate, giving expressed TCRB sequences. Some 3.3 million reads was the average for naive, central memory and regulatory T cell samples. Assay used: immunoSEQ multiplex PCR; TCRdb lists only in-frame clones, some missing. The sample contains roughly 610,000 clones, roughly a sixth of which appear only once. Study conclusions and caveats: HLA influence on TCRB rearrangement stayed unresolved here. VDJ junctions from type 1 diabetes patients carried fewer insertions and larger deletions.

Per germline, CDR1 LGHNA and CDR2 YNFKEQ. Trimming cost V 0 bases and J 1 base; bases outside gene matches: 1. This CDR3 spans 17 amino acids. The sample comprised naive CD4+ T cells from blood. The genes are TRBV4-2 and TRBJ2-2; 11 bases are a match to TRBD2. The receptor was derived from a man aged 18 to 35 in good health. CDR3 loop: CASSQETSGRNTGELFF. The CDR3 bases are TGTGCCAGCAGCCAAGAAACTAGCGGGAGGAACACCGGGGAGCTGTTTTTT.